A single sample gave rise to the 9 T cell receptor beta chains below, sequenced in a study of T cell repertoires in cytomegalovirus infection. TCRdb recomputed calls from the reads with MiXCR, one row per CDR3 protein. The data show some 400,000 distinct CDR3 sequences, about a third seen once. Sequenced material: PBMCs. The receptors were sampled from a human donor in good health (CMV status not recorded). Some clones in this sample may be carry-over from other donors' samples.

This clonotype turned up a few times. The chain links TRBV19 to TRBJ1-5, with 8 bases identical to TRBD1. V trimming: 2 bases; J trimming: 7 bases; junction bases outside the gene matches: 7. Germline V CDR1 and CDR2: LNHDA, SQIVND (reference sequence). The CDR3 covers 15 residues. CDR3 DNA: TGTGCCAGTAGTATAAGGCAACAGGGGGGGCAGCCCCAGCATTTT. Translated, it gives CASSIRQQGGQPQHF.

In this sample, this clonotype turned up a few times. The V and J genes are TRBV6-6 and TRBJ1-2; 7 bases line up with TRBD1. J lost 8 bases, V lost 5 bases, and 14 bases had no gene match. The CDR3 runs 15 residues. Germline V lookup: CDR1 MNHNY, CDR2 SVGAGI (reference sequence). Here the CDR3 DNA reads TGTGCCAGCAGTGGTCCCGGGACAGTCGGTCGAGGCTACACCTTC. Protein product: CASSGPGTVGRGYTF.

The V call is TRBV12-3 or TRBV12-4, the J call TRBJ1-1; 7 bases are a match to TRBD1. Germline trimming cut 5 bases from V and 9 bases from J; bases unmatched to any gene: 6. The CDR3 sequence is 12 residues long. The CDR3 sequence: CASSKWDSKAFF. In DNA, the CDR3 is TGTGCCAGCAGTAAATGGGACAGTAAAGCTTTCTTT.

The chain carries TRBV28 and TRBJ2-3, with unresolved D. The germline V gene has CDR1 MDHEN and CDR2 SYDVKM. This CDR3 has 15 residues. Trimming removed 2 bases at V and 4 bases at J, with 13 bases between. The CDR3 DNA reads as TGTGCCAGCAGTTTAGTAGGGCCCAGAGCAGATACGCAGTATTTT. Protein product: CASSLVGPRADTQYF.

The chain couples TRBV2 to TRBJ2-1; 9 positions match TRBD1. This CDR3 contains 15 residues. Germline CDR1 SNHLY, CDR2 FYNNEI. V lost 3 bases and J lost 10; bases outside the gene matches: 10. The CDR3 DNA is TGTGCCAGCAGTGATGGGGTGACAGGGGGTGGGGAGCAGTTCTTC. This encodes CASSDGVTGGGEQFF.

In its sample, this clonotype was seen a few times. V usage is TRBV2 and J usage is TRBJ2-7, with D possibly being TRBD1 or TRBD2 (5 bases each). From germline, CDR1 is SNHLY and CDR2 FYNNEI. V was cut by 2 bases and J by 3 bases, with 14 bases left in between. There are 15 residues in the CDR3. The CDR3 is CASSEYARDHYEQYF. CDR3 coding DNA: TGTGCCAGCAGTGAATATGCCAGGGACCACTACGAGCAGTACTTC.

At least ten counts were recorded for this clonotype. The chain is built from TRBV20-1 and TRBJ1-2; TRBD1 is a possible D gene (6 bases). This CDR3 is 15 amino acids long. Trimming took 3 bases from V and 6 from J, leaving 20 bases between them. CDR1 is DFQATT, CDR2 SNEGSKA, per germline (reference sequence). The CDR3, as DNA: TGCAGTGCTAGGCGCTTTCGGGGGCGCCGGGATGGCTACACCTTC. Its protein product is CSARRFRGRRDGYTF.

At least ten counts were recorded for this clonotype. The gene calls are TRBV7-8 and TRBJ2-7; D possibly corresponds to TRBD1 (5 bases). V lost 2 bases to trimming and J lost 0 bases, with 11 bases between them. The CDR3 contains 15 residues. Germline V lookup: CDR1 SGHVS, CDR2 FQNEAQ. The CDR3 here is CASSLIRQGSYEQYF. Here the CDR3 DNA reads TGTGCCAGCAGCTTAATTCGGCAGGGCTCCTACGAGCAGTACTTC.

The V call is TRBV12-3 or TRBV12-4, the J call TRBJ2-5; 7 bases agree with TRBD1. The CDR3 loop spans 17 amino acids. V was clipped by 3 bases and J by 3 bases; unmatched bases: 13. Written as DNA, the CDR3 is TGTGCCAGCAGTTTGAGGGGGCCGGTTGCGGCCAAAGAGACCCAGTACTTC. It yields the protein CASSLRGPVAAKETQYF.